This T cell receptor (beta chain) was recovered during a study of T-cell reconstitution after alpha-beta-depleted transplantation in children. Findings of the study overall: The origin of alpha-beta T cells about two months after transplant was reportedly several hundred expanded graft clones.

Unique molecular identifiers were incorporated into the prepared TCRbeta library. TCRdb recomputed calls from the PCR reads with MiXCR, one row per CDR3 protein. The sample shows about 980,000 distinct CDR3 sequences, about 31% of them seen only once. The table lists this clonotype with a few counts. Its antigen is unidentified. V lost 5 bases and J 2 bases, leaving 12 bases between the germline ends. Germline V gene data show CDR1 as SGHDT and CDR2 as YYEEEE. CDR3 length: 14 residues. The sequencing used PBMCs, mostly from graft donor cells, collected 360 days after TCRalphabeta/CD19-depleted stem cell transplant. The source of this sequence is a boy in the first two years of life who had a stem cell transplant for SCID, so the T cells may come from the graft donor. V is TRBV5-6 and J is TRBJ2-3; the D gene is possibly TRBD1 (6 bases). Here the CDR3 DNA reads TGTGCCAGCAGTCCAGGGGCAGACACAGATACGCAGTATTTT. This gives the protein CASSPGADTDTQYF.